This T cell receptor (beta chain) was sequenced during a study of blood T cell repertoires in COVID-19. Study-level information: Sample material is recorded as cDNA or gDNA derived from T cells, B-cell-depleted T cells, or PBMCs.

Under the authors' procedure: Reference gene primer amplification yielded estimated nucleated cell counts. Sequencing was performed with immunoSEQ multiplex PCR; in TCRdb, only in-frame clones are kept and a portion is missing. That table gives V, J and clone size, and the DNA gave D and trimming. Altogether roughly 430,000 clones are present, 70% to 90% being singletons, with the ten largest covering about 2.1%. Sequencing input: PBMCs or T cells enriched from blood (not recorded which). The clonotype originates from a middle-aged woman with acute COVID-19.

The CDR3: CASSPTLATYEQYF. The DNA for the CDR3 is TGTGCCAGCAGCCCAACACTAGCGACCTACGAGCAGTACTTC. This chain links TRBV9 with TRBJ2-7, with TRBD2 matching over 7 bases. The germline gives CDR1 SGDLS, CDR2 YYNGEE. This CDR3 has 14 residues. V was clipped by 4 bases and J by 2 bases; unmatched bases: 6. The full variable domain, rest sourced from reference TRBV9 and TRBJ2-7, is DSGVTQTPKHLITATGQRVTLRCSPRSGDLSVYWYQQSLDQGLQFLIQYYNGEERAKGNILERFSAQQFPDLHSELNLSSLELGDSALYFCASSPTLATYEQYFGPGTRLTVT.